Listed below are T cell receptor beta chains from one sample, sequenced in a study of blood T cells in healthy people across ages. TCRdb independently ran MiXCR on the 5' RACE reads; one entry per CDR3 protein. This table holds around 500,000 distinct CDR3 sequences, under 55% found once. The sample comprised blood. Receptors originate from a man older than 75 in good health. Both conserved end residues are part of each CDR3. The order of the fields is D gene, V gene, clone size, J gene, CDR3 DNA, CDR3 protein. D genes are given only for firm matches. Clone sizes are given selectively: once, few, many, or a class where the clone is expanded.

d_gene: -; v_gene: TRBV6-5; abundance: -; j_gene: TRBJ2-4; CDR3nt: TGTGCCAGCGGTACCAAAGACATTCAGTACTTC; CDR3aa: CASGTKDIQYF
d_gene: -; v_gene: TRBV9; abundance: -; j_gene: TRBJ2-7; CDR3nt: TGTACCAGCAGCACTGGGGCCGAGCAGTACTTC; CDR3aa: CTSSTGAEQYF
d_gene: -; v_gene: TRBV6-5; abundance: few; j_gene: TRBJ2-2; CDR3nt: TGTGCCAGCAGTTATCTTGGGGGGGAGCTGTTTTTT; CDR3aa: CASSYLGGELFF
d_gene: TRBD1; v_gene: TRBV29-1; abundance: -; j_gene: TRBJ1-2; CDR3nt: TGCAGCGTTGAAGGAAACAGGGGTCCTAACTATGGCTACACCTTC; CDR3aa: CSVEGNRGPNYGYTF
d_gene: TRBD1; v_gene: TRBV12-3/TRBV12-4; abundance: few; j_gene: TRBJ2-6; CDR3nt: TGTGCCAGCAGTTTGGTTACAGGGGGTGGTGGGGCCAACGTCCTGACTTTC; CDR3aa: CASSLVTGGGGANVLTF
d_gene: -; v_gene: TRBV30; abundance: many; j_gene: TRBJ2-4; CDR3nt: TGTGCCTGGGCCGAGGGCCACGAGGGTGACATTCAGTACTTC; CDR3aa: CAWAEGHEGDIQYF
d_gene: -; v_gene: TRBV2; abundance: -; j_gene: TRBJ2-3; CDR3nt: TGTGCCACCTTGTCCACAGATACGCAGTATTTT; CDR3aa: CATLSTDTQYF
d_gene: -; v_gene: TRBV30; abundance: once; j_gene: TRBJ2-7; CDR3nt: TGTGCCTGGAAGACTGACCAATTCGACAATGAGCAGTACTTC; CDR3aa: CAWKTDQFDNEQYF
d_gene: -; v_gene: TRBV21-1; abundance: few; j_gene: TRBJ2-1; CDR3nt: TGTGCCAGCAGCATTAGCAGTGAGCAGTTCTTC; CDR3aa: CASSISSEQFF
d_gene: TRBD1; v_gene: TRBV20-1; abundance: few; j_gene: TRBJ1-5; CDR3nt: TGCAGTGCAGTCACAGGGGGCAGGGGCAATCAGCCCCAGCATTTT; CDR3aa: CSAVTGGRGNQPQHF
d_gene: -; v_gene: TRBV13; abundance: few; j_gene: TRBJ2-3; CDR3nt: TGTGCCAGCAGTCCGACCCGCGGAGATACGCAGTATTTT; CDR3aa: CASSPTRGDTQYF
d_gene: -; v_gene: TRBV28; abundance: -; j_gene: TRBJ2-3; CDR3nt: TGTGCCAGCAGTTACCCCGCTTACGATACGCAGTATTTT; CDR3aa: CASSYPAYDTQYF
d_gene: TRBD1; v_gene: TRBV4-3; abundance: -; j_gene: TRBJ1-4; CDR3nt: TGCGCCAGCAGCCAAGATCTCCCAGGGGGAGCAACTAATGAAAAACTGTTTTTT; CDR3aa: CASSQDLPGGATNEKLFF
d_gene: -; v_gene: TRBV6-5; abundance: -; j_gene: TRBJ2-1; CDR3nt: TGTGCCAGCAGTTACTCCGGGAGTGATTTCTACAATGAGCAGTTCTTC; CDR3aa: CASSYSGSDFYNEQFF
d_gene: -; v_gene: TRBV6-2/TRBV6-3; abundance: -; j_gene: TRBJ2-5; CDR3nt: TGTGCCAGCAGTTACGAAGAAAAGCGACCCCAAGAGACCCAGTACTTC; CDR3aa: CASSYEEKRPQETQYF
d_gene: -; v_gene: TRBV7-2; abundance: -; j_gene: TRBJ2-1; CDR3nt: TGTGCCAGCAGCCGCTCAGGGCGCGGCTACAATGAGCAGTTCTTC; CDR3aa: CASSRSGRGYNEQFF
d_gene: -; v_gene: TRBV2; abundance: -; j_gene: TRBJ1-5; CDR3nt: TGTGCCAGTCTCCTAGGCCTAGGGGAACAGCCCCAGCATTTT; CDR3aa: CASLLGLGEQPQHF
d_gene: TRBD2; v_gene: TRBV7-8; abundance: -; j_gene: TRBJ2-7; CDR3nt: TGTGCCAGCAGCTTAGGTGCTAGCGGGAGTTACGAGCAGTACTTC; CDR3aa: CASSLGASGSYEQYF
d_gene: -; v_gene: TRBV18; abundance: -; j_gene: TRBJ2-1; CDR3nt: TGTGCCAGCTCACCGCGACCTAGCTATTTGGGGGATGAGCAGTTCTTC; CDR3aa: CASSPRPSYLGDEQFF
d_gene: -; v_gene: TRBV6-5; abundance: -; j_gene: TRBJ1-2; CDR3nt: TGTGCCAGCTCGAGAGGCAGTGATTATGGCTACACCTTC; CDR3aa: CASSRGSDYGYTF
d_gene: TRBD1; v_gene: TRBV28; abundance: few; j_gene: TRBJ2-7; CDR3nt: TGTGCCAGCCACCCCGGGACAGGCTACGAGCAGTACTTC; CDR3aa: CASHPGTGYEQYF
d_gene: TRBD1; v_gene: TRBV5-1; abundance: -; j_gene: TRBJ1-1; CDR3nt: TGCGCCAGCAGCTTCAGGGGGCTGGTCACTGAAGCTTTCTTT; CDR3aa: CASSFRGLVTEAFF
d_gene: TRBD2; v_gene: TRBV7-2; abundance: -; j_gene: TRBJ2-5; CDR3nt: TGTGCCAGCAGCTTAAGAGGAGTAGCAGTGGGGGGGCAAGAGACCCAGTACTTC; CDR3aa: CASSLRGVAVGGQETQYF
d_gene: TRBD2; v_gene: TRBV7-2; abundance: -; j_gene: TRBJ2-2; CDR3nt: TGTGCCAGCAGCCGGCGGGAGCGGGGGTTTCGGACCGGGGAGCTGTTTTTT; CDR3aa: CASSRRERGFRTGELFF
d_gene: -; v_gene: TRBV28; abundance: -; j_gene: TRBJ2-4; CDR3nt: TGTGCCAGCAGTCTCTTAGGGGCGGTGGGACCCAAAAACATTCAGTACTTC; CDR3aa: CASSLLGAVGPKNIQYF
d_gene: TRBD2; v_gene: TRBV2; abundance: few; j_gene: TRBJ2-7; CDR3nt: TGTGCCAGCAGGCCCTCCAGCGGGGTCTACGAGCAGTACTTC; CDR3aa: CASRPSSGVYEQYF
d_gene: -; v_gene: TRBV29-1; abundance: -; j_gene: TRBJ1-5; CDR3nt: TGCAGCATAGACTCGAATCAACCCCAGCATTTT; CDR3aa: CSIDSNQPQHF
d_gene: -; v_gene: TRBV5-1; abundance: few; j_gene: TRBJ2-5; CDR3nt: TGCGCCAGCAGTTTGGGTCCCCGTGAGGAGCAGTACTTC; CDR3aa: CASSLGPREEQYF
d_gene: -; v_gene: TRBV6-2/TRBV6-3; abundance: -; j_gene: TRBJ2-7; CDR3nt: TGTGCCAGCAACTACGCCAGGGAGCAGTACTTC; CDR3aa: CASNYAREQYF
d_gene: TRBD2; v_gene: TRBV29-1; abundance: -; j_gene: TRBJ2-1; CDR3nt: TGCAGCGCCCGACTAGCGGGAGGCTATGAGCAGTTCTTC; CDR3aa: CSARLAGGYEQFF
d_gene: TRBD1; v_gene: TRBV9; abundance: -; j_gene: TRBJ1-2; CDR3nt: TGTGCCAGCAGCGCGGCCGGGACAGACTATGGCTACACCTTC; CDR3aa: CASSAAGTDYGYTF
d_gene: -; v_gene: TRBV12-5; abundance: few; j_gene: TRBJ2-1; CDR3nt: TGTGCTAGTGGTTCGAATAGACTCGGTAGCTCCTACAATGAGCAGTTCTTC; CDR3aa: CASGSNRLGSSYNEQFF
d_gene: TRBD2; v_gene: TRBV6-1; abundance: -; j_gene: TRBJ2-2; CDR3nt: TGTGCCAGCAGCCCCCTCTATAGCGGGGCCGCGAACACCGGGGAGCTGTTTTTT; CDR3aa: CASSPLYSGAANTGELFF
d_gene: -; v_gene: TRBV6-5; abundance: many; j_gene: TRBJ1-1; CDR3nt: TGTGCCAGCAGTTCGTGGGGAGGGAACACTGAAGCTTTCTTT; CDR3aa: CASSSWGGNTEAFF
d_gene: -; v_gene: TRBV20-1; abundance: few; j_gene: TRBJ2-3; CDR3nt: TGCAGTGCTAGAGACCAGGGGCGCAGCACAGATACGCAGTATTTT; CDR3aa: CSARDQGRSTDTQYF
d_gene: -; v_gene: TRBV30; abundance: -; j_gene: TRBJ2-5; CDR3nt: TGTGCCTGGAGCCAGACACTGAGCGAGACCCAGTACTTC; CDR3aa: CAWSQTLSETQYF
d_gene: TRBD2; v_gene: TRBV20-1; abundance: -; j_gene: TRBJ2-1; CDR3nt: TGCAGTGCTAGAGTGGCTAACGGGGGGAACTCCTACAATGAGCAGTTCTTC; CDR3aa: CSARVANGGNSYNEQFF
d_gene: TRBD1; v_gene: TRBV5-1; abundance: -; j_gene: TRBJ2-3; CDR3nt: TGCGCCAGCAGCGGCCTCGGGACAGCCGACACAGATACGCAGTATTTT; CDR3aa: CASSGLGTADTDTQYF
d_gene: TRBD1; v_gene: TRBV20-1; abundance: -; j_gene: TRBJ1-2; CDR3nt: TGCAGTGCCGTTAGGGACAGGGGAGACTATGGCTACACCTTC; CDR3aa: CSAVRDRGDYGYTF
d_gene: TRBD1; v_gene: TRBV20-1; abundance: -; j_gene: TRBJ1-4; CDR3nt: TGCAGTGCTAGCTTTCGGACAGGGGCTAATGAAAAACTGTTTTTT; CDR3aa: CSASFRTGANEKLFF
d_gene: TRBD2; v_gene: TRBV12-3/TRBV12-4; abundance: -; j_gene: TRBJ2-5; CDR3nt: TGTGCCAGCAGTTCCCCGGGACTAGCTTCCCAAGAGACCCAGTACTTC; CDR3aa: CASSSPGLASQETQYF
d_gene: -; v_gene: TRBV10-3; abundance: -; j_gene: TRBJ2-7; CDR3nt: TGTGCCATCAGTGAGCCCTATAACAGGGACGAGCAGTACTTC; CDR3aa: CAISEPYNRDEQYF
d_gene: -; v_gene: TRBV5-4; abundance: few; j_gene: TRBJ2-1; CDR3nt: TGTGCCAGCAGCCCCGGGATTTACAATGAGCAGTTCTTC; CDR3aa: CASSPGIYNEQFF
d_gene: TRBD2; v_gene: TRBV20-1; abundance: -; j_gene: TRBJ2-7; CDR3nt: TGCAGTGCAACCCCTAGCGGCTCCTACGAGCAGTACTTC; CDR3aa: CSATPSGSYEQYF
d_gene: -; v_gene: TRBV11-2; abundance: -; j_gene: TRBJ1-1; CDR3nt: TGTGCCAGCAGCTTAGTCGGCAGGGGATTTGCCACCACCCAGATGAACACTGAAGCTTTCTTT; CDR3aa: CASSLVGRGFATTQMNTEAFF
d_gene: -; v_gene: TRBV10-2; abundance: -; j_gene: TRBJ2-2; CDR3nt: TGCGCCACAAGAAAGAGTAACACCGGGGAGCTGTTTTTT; CDR3aa: CATRKSNTGELFF
d_gene: TRBD2; v_gene: TRBV19; abundance: -; j_gene: TRBJ2-1; CDR3nt: TGTGCCAGTAGTTCTGGGCGGGGGACCTACAATGAGCAGTTCTTC; CDR3aa: CASSSGRGTYNEQFF
d_gene: TRBD1; v_gene: TRBV5-1; abundance: few; j_gene: TRBJ1-2; CDR3nt: TGCGCCAGCAGCTTGGTTCAGGGGGCGCAAGGCTACACCTTC; CDR3aa: CASSLVQGAQGYTF
d_gene: TRBD2; v_gene: TRBV15; abundance: few; j_gene: TRBJ2-1; CDR3nt: TGTGCCACCAGCTCGGAAGGGAGGGACAATGAGCAGTTCTTC; CDR3aa: CATSSEGRDNEQFF